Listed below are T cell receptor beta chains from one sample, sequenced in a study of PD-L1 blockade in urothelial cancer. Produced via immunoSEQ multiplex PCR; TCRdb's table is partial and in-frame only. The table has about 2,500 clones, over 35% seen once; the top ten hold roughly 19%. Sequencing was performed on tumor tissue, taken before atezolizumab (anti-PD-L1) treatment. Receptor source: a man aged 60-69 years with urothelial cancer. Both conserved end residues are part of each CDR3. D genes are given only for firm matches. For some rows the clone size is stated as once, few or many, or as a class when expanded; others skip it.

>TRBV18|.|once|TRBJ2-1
CASSPQQGADNEQFF
TGTGCCAGCTCACCACAACAGGGCGCGGACAATGAGCAGTTCTTC
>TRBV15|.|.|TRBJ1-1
CATSRVQGLPNTEAFF
TGTGCCACCAGCAGAGTTCAGGGACTTCCGAACACTGAAGCTTTCTTT
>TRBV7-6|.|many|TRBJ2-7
CASSVTVSGTPSYEQYF
TGTGCCAGCAGCGTCACAGTTTCCGGGACACCCTCCTACGAGCAGTACTTC
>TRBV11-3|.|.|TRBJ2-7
CASSLTGRSYEQYF
TGTGCCAGCTCCTTAACGGGCCGCTCCTACGAGCAGTACTTC
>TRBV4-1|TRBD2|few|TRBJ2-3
CASSQAPLATDTQYF
TGCGCCAGCAGCCAAGCGCCACTAGCGACAGATACGCAGTATTTT
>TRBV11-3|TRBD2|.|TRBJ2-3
CASSPGTSGGLTDTQYF
TGTGCCAGCAGCCCGGGGACTAGCGGGGGGCTCACAGATACGCAGTATTTT
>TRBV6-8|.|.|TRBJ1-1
CASSYSGGMNTEAFF
TGTGCCAGCAGTTACTCGGGGGGCATGAACACTGAAGCTTTCTTT
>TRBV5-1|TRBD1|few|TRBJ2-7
CASSLTGTGGKYEQYF
TGCGCCAGCAGCTTGACCGGGACAGGGGGAAAATACGAGCAGTACTTC
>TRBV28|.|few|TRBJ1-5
CASSRVGQPQHF
TGTGCCAGCAGCAGGGTTGGGCAGCCCCAGCATTTT
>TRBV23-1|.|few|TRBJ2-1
CASSFDRGNEQFF
TGCGCCAGCAGCTTCGACAGAGGCAATGAGCAGTTCTTC
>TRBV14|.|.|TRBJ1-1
CASSRNTGGMNTEAFF
TGTGCCAGCAGCCGGAATACAGGAGGAATGAACACTGAAGCTTTCTTT
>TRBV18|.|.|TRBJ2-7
CASSIGGQEQYF
TGTGCCAGCTCAATCGGAGGACAGGAGCAGTACTTC
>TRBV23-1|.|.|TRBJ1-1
CASSLFGVSEAFF
TGCGCCAGCAGCTTGTTCGGGGTTTCCGAAGCTTTCTTT
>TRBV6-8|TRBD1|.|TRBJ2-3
CASSDGTGGTDTQYF
TGTGCCAGCAGTGACGGGACAGGGGGCACAGATACGCAGTATTTT
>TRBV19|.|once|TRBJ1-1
CASSGSYTEAFF
TGTGCCAGTAGTGGGTCCTACACTGAAGCTTTCTTT
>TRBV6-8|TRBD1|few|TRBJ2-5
CASSRDRGRETQYF
TGTGCCAGCAGCAGGGACAGGGGGCGGGAGACCCAGTACTTC
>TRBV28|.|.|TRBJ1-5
CASSPEPSQPQHF
TGTGCCAGCAGCCCGGAGCCGAGTCAGCCCCAGCATTTT
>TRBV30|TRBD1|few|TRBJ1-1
CAWSATGAGAEAFF
TGTGCCTGGAGCGCTACAGGGGCGGGGGCTGAAGCTTTCTTT
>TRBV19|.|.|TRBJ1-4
CASSSFGEKLFF
TGTGCCAGTAGTAGCTTTGGCGAAAAACTGTTTTTT
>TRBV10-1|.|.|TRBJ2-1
CASSDLGRANEQFF
TGCGCCAGCAGTGACCTTGGCAGGGCGAATGAGCAGTTCTTC
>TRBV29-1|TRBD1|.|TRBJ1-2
CSVEDEGTGYGYTF
TGCAGCGTTGAAGATGAGGGGACAGGGTATGGCTACACCTTC
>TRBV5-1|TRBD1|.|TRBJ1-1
CASSSGTGRAEAFF
TGCGCCAGCAGCTCGGGGACAGGGCGGGCTGAAGCTTTCTTT
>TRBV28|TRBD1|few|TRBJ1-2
CASSAGTGWGYTF
TGTGCCAGCAGTGCCGGGACAGGGTGGGGCTACACCTTC
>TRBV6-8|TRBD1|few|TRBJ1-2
CASSTDRGRGPGYTF
TGTGCCAGCAGTACGGACAGGGGCCGGGGCCCTGGCTACACCTTC
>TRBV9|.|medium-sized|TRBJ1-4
CASNEGVYEKLFF
TGTGCCAGCAACGAAGGGGTTTATGAAAAACTGTTTTTT
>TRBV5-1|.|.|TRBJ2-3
CASSTSDGTDTQYF
TGCGCCAGCAGCACGTCGGACGGCACAGATACGCAGTATTTT
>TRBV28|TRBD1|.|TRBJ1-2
CASSGTENNYGYTF
TGTGCCAGCAGTGGGACAGAGAACAACTATGGCTACACCTTC
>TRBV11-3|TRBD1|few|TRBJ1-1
CASSLDFGTGHTEAFF
TGTGCCAGCAGCTTAGACTTTGGGACAGGGCACACTGAAGCTTTCTTT
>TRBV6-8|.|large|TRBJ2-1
CASSWGRVGHNEQFF
TGTGCCAGCAGTTGGGGACGGGTGGGCCACAATGAGCAGTTCTTC
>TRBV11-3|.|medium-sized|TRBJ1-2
CASSLVPGGLGYTF
TGTGCCAGCAGCTTAGTCCCTGGAGGGTTGGGCTACACCTTC
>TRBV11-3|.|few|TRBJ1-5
CASSLRLGANNQPQHF
TGTGCCAGCAGCCTACGGTTGGGGGCCAACAATCAGCCCCAGCATTTT
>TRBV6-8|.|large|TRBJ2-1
CASTPRGRAEQFF
TGTGCCAGCACCCCCCGTGGGCGGGCGGAGCAGTTCTTC
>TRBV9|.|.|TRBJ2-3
CASSVDGGIGGTQYF
TGTGCCAGCAGCGTAGATGGAGGGATCGGAGGTACGCAGTATTTT
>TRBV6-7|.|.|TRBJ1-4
CASSEVRSEKLFF
TGTGCCAGCAGTGAAGTTAGGAGTGAAAAACTGTTTTTT
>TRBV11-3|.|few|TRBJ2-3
CASSLTAGSTDTQYF
TGTGCCAGCAGCTTAACGGCGGGAAGCACAGATACGCAGTATTTT
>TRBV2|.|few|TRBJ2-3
CASSDQGRGTDTQYF
TGTGCCAGCAGTGATCAGGGCCGGGGTACAGATACGCAGTATTTT
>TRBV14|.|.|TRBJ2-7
CASSQGRGLPTYEQYF
TGTGCCAGCAGCCAAGGGCGCGGACTACCGACCTACGAGCAGTACTTC
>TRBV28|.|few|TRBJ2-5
CASSLGAWQFAKTQYF
TGTGCCAGCAGTTTGGGGGCTTGGCAGTTCGCAAAGACCCAGTACTTC
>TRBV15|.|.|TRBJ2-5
CATSGGWPVQETQYF
TGTGCCACCAGCGGGGGTTGGCCGGTCCAAGAGACCCAGTACTTC
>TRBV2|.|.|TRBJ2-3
CASKGDEGNTQYF
TGTGCCAGCAAGGGGGATGAGGGGAATACGCAGTATTTT
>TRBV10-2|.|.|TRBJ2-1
CASSESDSSYNEQFF
TGCGCCAGCAGTGAGTCCGACAGCTCCTACAATGAGCAGTTCTTC
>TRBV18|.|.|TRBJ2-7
CASSLRTVPDYEQYF
TGTGCCAGCTCACTTAGGACAGTACCCGACTACGAGCAGTACTTC
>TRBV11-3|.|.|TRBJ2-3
CASSGSGGGEDTQYF
TGTGCCAGCAGCGGTAGCGGAGGGGGGGAGGATACGCAGTATTTT
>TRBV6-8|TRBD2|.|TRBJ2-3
CASTGSGGFTDTQYF
TGTGCCAGCACTGGGAGCGGGGGGTTTACAGATACGCAGTATTTT
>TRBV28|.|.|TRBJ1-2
CASEWSANYGYTF
TGTGCCTCGGAGTGGTCAGCAAACTATGGCTACACCTTC
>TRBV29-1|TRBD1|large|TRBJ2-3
CSVLTGGADTQYF
TGCAGCGTCCTGACAGGGGGCGCAGATACGCAGTATTTT
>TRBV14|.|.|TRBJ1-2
CASRSTGSYGYTF
TGTGCCAGCAGATCTACAGGGTCCTATGGCTACACCTTC
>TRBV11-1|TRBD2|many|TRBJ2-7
CASSLRAGGAYEQYF
TGTGCCAGCAGCTTACGGGCCGGGGGGGCTTACGAGCAGTACTTC
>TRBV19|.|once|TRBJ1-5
CASSPRGNQPQHF
TGTGCCAGTAGCCCGAGAGGCAATCAGCCCCAGCATTTT
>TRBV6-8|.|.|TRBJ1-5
CASSANRDQKQPQHF
TGTGCCAGCAGTGCGAACCGGGACCAAAAACAGCCCCAGCATTTT
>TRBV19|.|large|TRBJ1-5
CASSIPRGVNQPQHF
TGTGCCAGTAGTATCCCCCGGGGGGTCAATCAGCCCCAGCATTTT
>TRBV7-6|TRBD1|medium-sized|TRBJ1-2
CASSLTGVRGGYTF
TGTGCCAGCAGCCTGACAGGGGTTCGGGGAGGCTACACCTTC
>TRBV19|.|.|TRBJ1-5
CASSFQSRQPQHF
TGTGCCAGTAGTTTCCAGTCCCGTCAGCCCCAGCATTTT
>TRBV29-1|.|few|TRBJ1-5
CSVSRGINQPQHF
TGCAGCGTTTCGAGGGGGATAAATCAGCCCCAGCATTTT
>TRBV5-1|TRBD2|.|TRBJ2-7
CASSLGLRGSSYEQYF
TGCGCCAGCAGTTTGGGTTTGCGGGGGAGCTCCTACGAGCAGTACTTC
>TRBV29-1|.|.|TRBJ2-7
CSAAEGLSYEQYF
TGCAGCGCGGCGGAGGGGCTCTCCTACGAGCAGTACTTC
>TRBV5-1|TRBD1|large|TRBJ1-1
CASSHWDRGNTEAFF
TGCGCCAGCAGCCACTGGGACAGGGGGAACACTGAAGCTTTCTTT
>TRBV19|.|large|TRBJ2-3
CASSIGTDTQYF
TGTGCCAGTAGTATAGGCACAGATACGCAGTATTTT
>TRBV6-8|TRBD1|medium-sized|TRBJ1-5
CASSGTGGNQPQHF
TGTGCCAGCAGTGGGACAGGGGGGAATCAGCCCCAGCATTTT
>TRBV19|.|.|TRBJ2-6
CASSIPGSGANVLTF
TGTGCCAGTAGTATTCCGGGCTCTGGGGCCAACGTCCTGACTTTC